This T cell receptor beta chain was recorded in a study of T-cell memory formation after mild COVID-19. Study at large: TCR clusters were mostly confined to one donor each.

Trimming at V came to 5 bases and at J to 2 bases, leaving 4 bases not matched to a gene. The CDR3 is 14 amino acids. CDR1 and CDR2 (germline): SGHRS, YFSETQ. This clonotype came up many times. Its antigen is not known. One entry per CDR3 protein results from TCRdb running MiXCR on the 5' RACE reads. Of tens of thousands of distinct CDR3 sequences in the sample, 6% to 8% are singletons; the top ten hold 1.4%. Overall study findings and caveats: Day 15 to 85 contractors were CD4/CD8 balanced; later expanders leaned CD4+.

This chain uses TRBV5-1 with TRBJ2-5; 9 bases match TRBD1. The specimen was PBMCs or a T cell subset sorted from them (not recorded which). The clonotype originates from a man between 18 and 35 years old who had mild COVID-19 (a few samples of this study predate the infection). Cell type and time point are not known. The DNA for the CDR3 is TGCGCCAGCAGATTACAGGGGGCTCAAGAGACCCAGTACTTC. It yields the protein CASRLQGAQETQYF.